This T cell receptor beta chain was recovered during a study of cytomegalovirus exposure and HLA in healthy donors. Notes on the study in general: TCR association rates varied by HLA locus in a later analysis, with DRB1 highest and HLA-C lowest. It was reportedly the case that the classifier diagnosed cytomegalovirus status with high specificity and sensitivity. Earlier analysis found most TCR beta V segments productive about 87% or about 30% of the time. Accurate HLA-A and HLA-B prediction from TCR beta sequences was reported for most subjects.

PCR primers comprised 60 Vbeta and 13 Jbeta primers. TCRdb's table, derived via immunoSEQ multiplex PCR, lists solely in-frame clones and lacks some. The sample table includes 95,000 to 150,000 clones. A word on this clone: The antigen is undetermined.

CDR1 is LNHNV and CDR2 is YYDKDF in the germline V gene (reference sequence). Trimming removed 1 base from V and 6 bases from J; junction bases left unmatched: 0. The CDR3 length is 14 residues. Sequencing was done on a sample of PBMCs. This clonotype originated in a man aged 40-55 years in good health and CMV-seronegative. The rearrangement joins TRBV15 to TRBJ1-5; 10 bases agree with TRBD1. The DNA of the CDR3 is TGTGCCACCAGCAGAGGGACAGGGGGTCAGCCCCAGCATTTT. Its protein is CATSRGTGGQPQHF.